These T cell receptor beta chains were read from a single sample in a study of relationships among human T cell subsets. TCRdb recomputed calls from the multiplex PCR reads with MiXCR, one row per CDR3 protein. The table lists approximately 15,000 distinct CDR3 sequences, 50% to 75% of them singletons. Sequences were obtained from Tregs sorted from blood. All receptors derive from a middle-aged man in good health. Each CDR3 is given with its conserved first and last residue. The order of the fields is D gene, J gene, clone size, V gene, CDR3 DNA, CDR3 protein. The D gene is left open where the match is weak. Part of the rows lack a size; the others show once, few, many or a class for expanded clones.

d_call: .; j_call: TRBJ1-1; clone_size: few; v_call: TRBV12-3/TRBV12-4; cdr3_nt: TGTGCCAGCACCCTCAGGGGTGCTGAAGCTTTCTTT; cdr3_aa: CASTLRGAEAFF
d_call: .; j_call: TRBJ1-1; clone_size: .; v_call: TRBV5-1; cdr3_nt: TGCGCCAGCAGCCTTGGCTCCCGGAACACTGAAGCTTTCTTT; cdr3_aa: CASSLGSRNTEAFF
d_call: .; j_call: TRBJ2-1; clone_size: .; v_call: TRBV27; cdr3_nt: TGTGCCAGCAGTGGATGGCCGCGAGGTGAGCAGTTCTTC; cdr3_aa: CASSGWPRGEQFF
d_call: .; j_call: TRBJ1-5; clone_size: few; v_call: TRBV6-6; cdr3_nt: TGTGCCAGCAGTTACGAAGACAGCCATCAGCCCCAGCATTTT; cdr3_aa: CASSYEDSHQPQHF
d_call: .; j_call: TRBJ1-1; clone_size: .; v_call: TRBV18; cdr3_nt: TGTGCCAGCTCACCGGCTCAGCTGAACACTGAAGCTTTCTTT; cdr3_aa: CASSPAQLNTEAFF
d_call: TRBD1; j_call: TRBJ2-7; clone_size: .; v_call: TRBV29-1; cdr3_nt: TGCAGCGTGAGAGGACAGGGCTACGAGCAGTACTTC; cdr3_aa: CSVRGQGYEQYF
d_call: .; j_call: TRBJ1-2; clone_size: .; v_call: TRBV2; cdr3_nt: TGTGCCAGCAGTAAGGGTACTTATGGCTACACCTTC; cdr3_aa: CASSKGTYGYTF
d_call: TRBD1; j_call: TRBJ1-2; clone_size: .; v_call: TRBV12-3/TRBV12-4; cdr3_nt: TGTGCCAGCAGTATGACAGGGGGAATCTATGGCTACACCTTC; cdr3_aa: CASSMTGGIYGYTF
d_call: TRBD1; j_call: TRBJ1-1; clone_size: .; v_call: TRBV14; cdr3_nt: TGTGCCAGCAGCCGGGACAGGAGAATTGGGGTGAACACTGAAGCTTTCTTT; cdr3_aa: CASSRDRRIGVNTEAFF
d_call: TRBD2; j_call: TRBJ2-1; clone_size: few; v_call: TRBV2; cdr3_nt: TGTGCCAGCAGTGCGAGTAGCGGGGGGGATCCGGTCTTC; cdr3_aa: CASSASSGGDPVF
d_call: TRBD2; j_call: TRBJ2-1; clone_size: medium-sized; v_call: TRBV20-1; cdr3_nt: TGCAGTGCTAGGGTGACTAGCGGGAAATCCTACAATGAGCAGTTCTTC; cdr3_aa: CSARVTSGKSYNEQFF
d_call: TRBD2; j_call: TRBJ2-5; clone_size: .; v_call: TRBV27; cdr3_nt: TGTGCCAGCAGTTCAGCCAGCGGGAGTCAAAGGGGAGACCAGTACTTC; cdr3_aa: CASSSASGSQRGDQYF
d_call: TRBD1; j_call: TRBJ1-2; clone_size: .; v_call: TRBV6-5; cdr3_nt: TGTGCCAGCAGTAAATACCGGACAGGGGATAGGGCGAACTATGGCTACACCTTC; cdr3_aa: CASSKYRTGDRANYGYTF
d_call: .; j_call: TRBJ1-6; clone_size: .; v_call: TRBV5-1; cdr3_nt: TGCGCCAGCAGCTTGGGAGGGGACGGATATAATTCACCCCTCCACTTT; cdr3_aa: CASSLGGDGYNSPLHF
d_call: .; j_call: TRBJ2-7; clone_size: .; v_call: TRBV11-3; cdr3_nt: TGTGCCAGCAGCAGGGGACCTCTCGGAGAGCAGTACTTC; cdr3_aa: CASSRGPLGEQYF
d_call: TRBD1; j_call: TRBJ1-2; clone_size: .; v_call: TRBV6-1; cdr3_nt: TGTGCCATAACCGTGGTGGGGACAGTTTCTGTGACCTTC; cdr3_aa: CAITVVGTVSVTF
d_call: TRBD1; j_call: TRBJ2-6; clone_size: .; v_call: TRBV29-1; cdr3_nt: TGCAGCGTTTCGTTACAGGGGGCGCGGTCCTCTGGGGCCAACGTCCTGACTTTC; cdr3_aa: CSVSLQGARSSGANVLTF
d_call: .; j_call: TRBJ2-3; clone_size: .; v_call: TRBV10-1; cdr3_nt: TGCGCCAGCAGTGAGATCCCGACAGATACGCAGTATTTT; cdr3_aa: CASSEIPTDTQYF
d_call: .; j_call: TRBJ1-5; clone_size: .; v_call: TRBV30; cdr3_nt: TGTGCCTGGAGTGTAACGGGTAATCAGCCCCAGCATTTT; cdr3_aa: CAWSVTGNQPQHF
d_call: .; j_call: TRBJ2-7; clone_size: .; v_call: TRBV5-1; cdr3_nt: TGCGCCAGCAGTTCGAGGGCGTTGGGTACCTACGAGCAGTACTTC; cdr3_aa: CASSSRALGTYEQYF
d_call: .; j_call: TRBJ1-4; clone_size: .; v_call: TRBV11-2; cdr3_nt: TGTGCCAGCAGCTCTAACTACGATATCGAAAAACTGTTTTTT; cdr3_aa: CASSSNYDIEKLFF
d_call: TRBD2; j_call: TRBJ2-7; clone_size: .; v_call: TRBV10-3; cdr3_nt: TGTGCCATCAGTTCGACTAGCGGGAACTCCTACGAGCAGTACTTC; cdr3_aa: CAISSTSGNSYEQYF
d_call: TRBD1; j_call: TRBJ2-5; clone_size: .; v_call: TRBV11-2; cdr3_nt: TGTGCCAGCAGCATCCAGGGACAGCAAGAGACCCAGTACTTC; cdr3_aa: CASSIQGQQETQYF
d_call: TRBD2; j_call: TRBJ2-3; clone_size: .; v_call: TRBV11-2; cdr3_nt: TGTGCCAGCAGCTTGCGGGGGGGCGCTTATACGCAGTATTTT; cdr3_aa: CASSLRGGAYTQYF
d_call: .; j_call: TRBJ2-3; clone_size: few; v_call: TRBV27; cdr3_nt: TGTGCCAGCAGCACGCTCCCGGGACTCCGGGGGAGAGATACGCAGTATTTT; cdr3_aa: CASSTLPGLRGRDTQYF
d_call: TRBD1; j_call: TRBJ1-1; clone_size: .; v_call: TRBV12-3/TRBV12-4; cdr3_nt: TGTGCCAGCACCTCGACAGGGTCCACTGAAGCTTTCTTT; cdr3_aa: CASTSTGSTEAFF
d_call: .; j_call: TRBJ1-2; clone_size: .; v_call: TRBV4-1; cdr3_nt: TGCGCCAGCAGCCAACAGGACAGCCCTAACTATGGCCACACCTTC; cdr3_aa: CASSQQDSPNYGHTF
d_call: TRBD2; j_call: TRBJ2-1; clone_size: .; v_call: TRBV14; cdr3_nt: TGTGCCAGCAGCGCGCCCGGGACTAGCGGGAGAGGTGAGCAGTTCTTC; cdr3_aa: CASSAPGTSGRGEQFF
d_call: .; j_call: TRBJ2-3; clone_size: .; v_call: TRBV7-7; cdr3_nt: TGTGCTAGCAGCTTAAACAGGGCCACAGATACGCAGTATTTT; cdr3_aa: CASSLNRATDTQYF
d_call: .; j_call: TRBJ2-6; clone_size: .; v_call: TRBV10-1; cdr3_nt: TGCGCCAGCAGTGAAGGGGGACGGAGTTCTGGGGCCAACGTCCTGACTTTC; cdr3_aa: CASSEGGRSSGANVLTF
d_call: .; j_call: TRBJ2-7; clone_size: .; v_call: TRBV5-1; cdr3_nt: TGCGCCAGCAGCTTACGGCCTCCGCGGGCCTACGAGCAGTACTTC; cdr3_aa: CASSLRPPRAYEQYF
d_call: TRBD2; j_call: TRBJ2-7; clone_size: .; v_call: TRBV19; cdr3_nt: TGTGCCAGTAGTCCGTCGACTAGCGGGACAACTGGGGAGCAGTACTTC; cdr3_aa: CASSPSTSGTTGEQYF
d_call: .; j_call: TRBJ1-6; clone_size: .; v_call: TRBV6-6; cdr3_nt: TGTGCCAGCAGCCCCAGGACACGGGGTAATTCACCCCTCCACTTT; cdr3_aa: CASSPRTRGNSPLHF
d_call: .; j_call: TRBJ1-5; clone_size: .; v_call: TRBV5-5; cdr3_nt: TGTGCCAGCAGCTTAGACACTGAGACGCCTCAGCATTTT; cdr3_aa: CASSLDTETPQHF
d_call: .; j_call: TRBJ1-1; clone_size: .; v_call: TRBV5-5; cdr3_nt: TGTGCCGGCAGCTTGAGTCGTCAGACGTTGAACACTGAAGCTTTCTTT; cdr3_aa: CAGSLSRQTLNTEAFF
d_call: TRBD1; j_call: TRBJ2-7; clone_size: .; v_call: TRBV7-9; cdr3_nt: TGTGCCAGCAGCTTAGGAGACAGGGTCCAGTTTTCTGGCGAGCAGTACTTC; cdr3_aa: CASSLGDRVQFSGEQYF
d_call: TRBD1; j_call: TRBJ1-2; clone_size: .; v_call: TRBV5-4; cdr3_nt: TGTGCCAGCGGGACAGGGACTAACTATGGCTACACCTTC; cdr3_aa: CASGTGTNYGYTF
d_call: .; j_call: TRBJ2-1; clone_size: .; v_call: TRBV6-1; cdr3_nt: TGTGCCACGGGGGAAGGGGGACATGAGCAGTTCTTC; cdr3_aa: CATGEGGHEQFF
d_call: .; j_call: TRBJ1-2; clone_size: .; v_call: TRBV5-6; cdr3_nt: TGTGCCAGCAGCTTGGAGTCTTGGGGAAAGGATGGCTACACCTTC; cdr3_aa: CASSLESWGKDGYTF
d_call: .; j_call: TRBJ2-7; clone_size: .; v_call: TRBV28; cdr3_nt: TGTGCCAGCAGTTTAGAGGTCCGGAGCGAGCAGTACTTC; cdr3_aa: CASSLEVRSEQYF
d_call: TRBD2; j_call: TRBJ2-1; clone_size: few; v_call: TRBV7-8; cdr3_nt: TGTGCCAGCAGCTCAAGGCGGCTAGCGGGAGTGATATCCTACAATGAGCAGTTCTTC; cdr3_aa: CASSSRRLAGVISYNEQFF
d_call: TRBD1; j_call: TRBJ2-7; clone_size: .; v_call: TRBV28; cdr3_nt: TGTGCCAGCAGGCGTTTAGGACAGGGGGCGAACGAGCAGTACTTC; cdr3_aa: CASRRLGQGANEQYF
d_call: .; j_call: TRBJ2-3; clone_size: once; v_call: TRBV11-2; cdr3_nt: TGTGCCAGCAGCTCGCCAATCACAGATACGCAGTATTTT; cdr3_aa: CASSSPITDTQYF
d_call: TRBD1; j_call: TRBJ1-5; clone_size: once; v_call: TRBV12-3/TRBV12-4; cdr3_nt: TGTGCCAGCAGTTTGCGGGGACAGGGAAATCAGCCCCAGCATTTT; cdr3_aa: CASSLRGQGNQPQHF
d_call: .; j_call: TRBJ2-3; clone_size: .; v_call: TRBV20-1; cdr3_nt: TGCAGTGCTAGAGTGCGGGGCACAGATACGCAGTATTTT; cdr3_aa: CSARVRGTDTQYF
d_call: .; j_call: TRBJ2-3; clone_size: few; v_call: TRBV20-1; cdr3_nt: TGCAGTGCTAGAGAACAGGGTTCAGGCACAGATACGCAGTATTTT; cdr3_aa: CSAREQGSGTDTQYF
d_call: .; j_call: TRBJ1-1; clone_size: .; v_call: TRBV28; cdr3_nt: TGTGCCAGCAGTTCTCAACAGGGTAACACTGAAGCTTTCTTT; cdr3_aa: CASSSQQGNTEAFF
d_call: .; j_call: TRBJ2-3; clone_size: large; v_call: TRBV11-2; cdr3_nt: TGTGCCAGCAGCCCTCCCCAGACAGATACGCAGTATTTT; cdr3_aa: CASSPPQTDTQYF
d_call: TRBD2; j_call: TRBJ2-7; clone_size: few; v_call: TRBV20-1; cdr3_nt: TGCAGTGCTCTTAGGACTAGCGGGGGGACCGAGCAGTACTTC; cdr3_aa: CSALRTSGGTEQYF
d_call: TRBD1; j_call: TRBJ2-7; clone_size: .; v_call: TRBV6-5; cdr3_nt: TGTGCCAGTACCGGGACAGGGGTCTACGAGCAGTACTTC; cdr3_aa: CASTGTGVYEQYF
d_call: .; j_call: TRBJ2-1; clone_size: medium-sized; v_call: TRBV12-3/TRBV12-4; cdr3_nt: TGTGCCAGCAGTTTCTTATCCAGGTTTGACAATGAGCAGTTCTTC; cdr3_aa: CASSFLSRFDNEQFF
d_call: TRBD1; j_call: TRBJ2-3; clone_size: .; v_call: TRBV20-1; cdr3_nt: TGCAGTGCTAGAGCGACAGGGACAGATACGCAGTATTTT; cdr3_aa: CSARATGTDTQYF
d_call: .; j_call: TRBJ1-1; clone_size: few; v_call: TRBV12-3/TRBV12-4; cdr3_nt: TGTGCCAGCAGCAGGGATTCGACTGAAGCTTTCTTT; cdr3_aa: CASSRDSTEAFF
d_call: .; j_call: TRBJ1-2; clone_size: .; v_call: TRBV28; cdr3_nt: TGTGCCAGCAGTTCCCCAGGCGGATATAACTATGGCTACACCTTC; cdr3_aa: CASSSPGGYNYGYTF
d_call: .; j_call: TRBJ2-1; clone_size: few; v_call: TRBV5-1; cdr3_nt: TGCGCCAGCAGCTTCAGGGGACGGAGCTCCTACAATGAGCAGTTCTTC; cdr3_aa: CASSFRGRSSYNEQFF
d_call: TRBD2; j_call: TRBJ2-3; clone_size: .; v_call: TRBV6-4; cdr3_nt: TGTGCCAGCAGTGTTACGACTAGCGGGGGCACAGATACGCAGTATTTT; cdr3_aa: CASSVTTSGGTDTQYF
d_call: TRBD2; j_call: TRBJ2-1; clone_size: .; v_call: TRBV20-1; cdr3_nt: TGCAGTGCTAGTTATGGCGGGAGTATTATCCATGAGCAGTTCTTC; cdr3_aa: CSASYGGSIIHEQFF
d_call: TRBD2; j_call: TRBJ2-1; clone_size: .; v_call: TRBV6-2/TRBV6-3; cdr3_nt: TGTGCCAGCAGTTGGGGACTAGCGGTCCCCTACAATGAGCAGTTCTTC; cdr3_aa: CASSWGLAVPYNEQFF
d_call: TRBD1; j_call: TRBJ2-7; clone_size: .; v_call: TRBV27; cdr3_nt: TGTGCCAGTCACTACAGGGGTGCGTACGAGCAGTACTTC; cdr3_aa: CASHYRGAYEQYF
d_call: TRBD1; j_call: TRBJ2-7; clone_size: .; v_call: TRBV20-1; cdr3_nt: TGCAGTGCCCGGGACAGGGGCTACTACGAGCAGTACTTC; cdr3_aa: CSARDRGYYEQYF